Below, 9 T cell receptor beta chains from the same sample are listed, as sequenced in a study of breast tumors, draining lymph nodes, adjacent tissues. Samples came from axillary lymph nodes draining the breast cancer. TCRdb redid the calling of the multiplex PCR reads with MiXCR, one entry per CDR3 protein. The sample includes roughly 80,000 distinct CDR3 sequences, about 20% of them seen just once. Sequencing was done on a sample of axillary lymph node tissue. Receptors originate from a female donor with breast cancer. Some clones in this sample may be carry-over from other donors' samples.

This clonotype was counted between two and nine times. The rearrangement uses TRBV6-6 and TRBJ1-1, with D perhaps TRBD1 (5 bases). Germline-derived CDR1 and CDR2 are MNHNY and SVGAGI (reference sequence). There are 15 residues in the CDR3. Trimming stripped 5 bases from V and 7 bases from J, with 20 bases between. DNA for the CDR3: TGTGCCAGCAGTCGGGGGGAAGGGACGGATCTTGAAGCTTTCTTT. This codes for CASSRGEGTDLEAFF.

A remark on this clonotype: Possible read error: a much larger clone is one base away. This chain links TRBV20-1 with TRBJ2-1, with 10 positions matching TRBD2. The V gene end was trimmed by 0 bases and the J gene end by 8 bases; junction bases not matched to a gene: 16. The germline gives CDR1 DFQATT, CDR2 SNEGSKA (reference sequence). CDR3 length: 18 amino acids. This CDR3 is CSARDSRGAGGLNHEQFF. In DNA form, the CDR3 reads TGCAGTGCTAGAGATTCACGGGGAGCGGGAGGGCTTAACCATGAGCAGTTCTTC.

J is TRBJ2-7 and V is TRBV4-2; 7 bases line up with TRBD2. CDR3 length equals 15 residues. The trim removed 3 bases at V and 4 bases at J, leaving 9 bases unmatched. Germline V lookup: CDR1 LGHNA, CDR2 YNFKEQ. In nucleotides, the CDR3 is TGTGCCAGCAGCCATGGACCAGCGGGGATTTACGAGCAGTACTTC. Protein product: CASSHGPAGIYEQYF.

This clonotype occurred many times. The chain employs TRBV4-3 and TRBJ2-5, with a possible D match to TRBD2 (6 bases). There are 14 residues in the CDR3. Germline V lookup: CDR1 LGHNA, CDR2 YSLEER. Trimming took off 4 bases at V and 5 bases at J, with 14 bases between the two ends. This CDR3 reads CASSRGVRLETQYF. The DNA of the CDR3 is TGCGCCAGCAGCCGGGGGGTTCGTTTGGAGACCCAGTACTTC.

This clonotype was observed many times. The rearrangement uses TRBV5-6 and TRBJ2-7; 7 bases align to TRBD2. CDR3 length equals 16 residues. Germline CDR1 SGHDT, CDR2 YYEEEE. Losses at the gene ends were 1 base for V and 3 bases for J; bases not matched to a gene: 10. The CDR3 here is CASSLTGLSLIYEQYF. The CDR3 region has the DNA TGTGCCAGCAGCTTGACGGGACTATCCCTAATCTACGAGCAGTACTTC.

Points on this clonotype: Given a much more abundant clone one base away, this may be a read error. The J gene is TRBJ2-5, the V gene TRBV7-2; D gene uncertain. The germline V gene has CDR1 SGHTA and CDR2 FQGNSA. Trimming took 3 bases from V and 5 from J, leaving 10 bases between them. The CDR3 extends over 13 amino acids. The CDR3 loop reads CASSFGRQETQYF. The CDR3 DNA is TGTGCCAGCAGCTTCGGACGCCAGGAGACCCAGTACTTC. Complete variable domain (other parts from reference TRBV7-2 and TRBJ2-5): GAGVSQSPSNKVTEKGKDVELRCDPISGHTALYWYRQSLGQGLEFLIYFQGNSAPDKSGLPSDRFSAERTGGSVSTLTIQRTQQEDSAVYLCASSFGRQETQYFGPGTRLLVL.

Ten or more counts support this clonotype. The V and J genes are TRBV5-4 and TRBJ2-1; 9 bases align to TRBD1. V trimming: 4 bases; J trimming: 0 bases; junction bases outside the gene matches: 5. This CDR3 region has 16 residues. In germline, CDR1 is SGHNT, CDR2 YYREEE (reference sequence). CDR3 DNA: TGTGCCAGCAGCAAAACAGGGGGCCTCTCCTACAATGAGCAGTTCTTC. Amino acid sequence: CASSKTGGLSYNEQFF.

At least ten counts were recorded for this clonotype. The rearrangement uses TRBV25-1 and TRBJ1-2; D may be TRBD1 (6 bases). Trimming cost V 6 bases and J 4 bases, with 12 bases left between them. There are 13 residues in the CDR3. Germline values: CDR1 MGHDK, CDR2 SYGVNS. CDR3 amino acids: CASRSDSVYGYTF. DNA of the CDR3: TGTGCCAGCAGATCGGACAGCGTCTATGGCTACACCTTC.

In its sample, this clonotype was seen many times. The chain combines TRBV4-3 with TRBJ2-2; 9 bases are shared with TRBD1. Trimming at V came to 0 bases and at J to 6 bases, leaving 5 bases not matched to a gene. This CDR3 has 16 residues. The V gene's germline CDR1 is LGHNA and CDR2 YSLEER. The CDR3 nucleotides are TGCGCCAGCAGCCAAGATAACAGGGGGCGTCCCGGGGAGCTGTTTTTT. It specifies CASSQDNRGRPGELFF.